This T cell receptor beta chain was retrieved from a study of T cell responses to AZD1222 COVID-19 vaccine. Germline V gives CDR1 MGHRA, CDR2 YSYEKL. The CDR3 runs 15 residues. Trimming took off 0 bases at V and 4 bases at J, with 12 bases between the two ends. Here immunoSEQ multiplex PCR was the method, and the copy in TCRdb shows in-frame clones only, minus some. The sample has about 140,000 clones; more than 80% are singletons. The V and J genes are TRBV4-1 and TRBJ1-1; D is undetermined. The specimen was peripheral blood, collected on day 0 of MenACWY control vaccination. The origin of this receptor is an adult in good health. The CDR3 sequence is CASSQDPGVSTEAFF. CDR3 sequence (DNA): TGCGCCAGCAGCCAAGATCCGGGCGTCTCCACTGAAGCTTTCTTT.